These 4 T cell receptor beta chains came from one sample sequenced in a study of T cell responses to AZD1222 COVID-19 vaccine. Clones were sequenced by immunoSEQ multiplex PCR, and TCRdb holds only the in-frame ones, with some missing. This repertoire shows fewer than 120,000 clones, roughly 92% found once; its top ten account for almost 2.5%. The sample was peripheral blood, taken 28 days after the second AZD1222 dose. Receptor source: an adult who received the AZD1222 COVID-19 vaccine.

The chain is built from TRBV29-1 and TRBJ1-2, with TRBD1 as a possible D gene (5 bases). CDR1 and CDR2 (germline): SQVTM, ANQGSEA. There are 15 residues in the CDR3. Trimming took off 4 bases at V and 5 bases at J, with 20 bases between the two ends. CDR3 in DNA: TGCAGCGTTGTCCGAACCGGGACCCACGGGTATGGCTACACCTTC. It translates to CSVVRTGTHGYGYTF. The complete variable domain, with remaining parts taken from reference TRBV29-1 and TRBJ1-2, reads SAVISQKPSRDICQRGTSLTIQCQVDSQVTMMFWYRQQPGQSLTLIATANQGSEATYESGFVIDKFPISRPNLTFSTLTVSNMSPEDSSIYLCSVVRTGTHGYGYTFGSGTRLTVV.

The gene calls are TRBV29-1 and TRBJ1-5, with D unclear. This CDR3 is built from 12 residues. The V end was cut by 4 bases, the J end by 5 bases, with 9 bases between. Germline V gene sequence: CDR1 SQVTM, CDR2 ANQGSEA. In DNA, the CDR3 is TGCAGCGTTGGCTTTTGGGATCAGCCCCAGCATTTT. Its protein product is CSVGFWDQPQHF.

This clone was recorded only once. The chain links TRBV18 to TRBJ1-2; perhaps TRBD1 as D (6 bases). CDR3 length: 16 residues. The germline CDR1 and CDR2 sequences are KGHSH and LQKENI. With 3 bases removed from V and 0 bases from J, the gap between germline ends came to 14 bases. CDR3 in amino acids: CASSPSDRRANYGYTF. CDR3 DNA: TGTGCCAGCTCACCTTCGGACAGACGTGCTAACTATGGCTACACCTTC.

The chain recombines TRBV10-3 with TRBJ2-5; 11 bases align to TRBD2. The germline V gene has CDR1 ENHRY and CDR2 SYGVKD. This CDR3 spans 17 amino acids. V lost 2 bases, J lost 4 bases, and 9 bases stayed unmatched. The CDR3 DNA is TGTGCCATCAGTGAGGGGATAGCGGGGGGGCTTGGAGAGACCCAGTACTTC. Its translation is CAISEGIAGGLGETQYF.